The T cell receptor (beta chain) under discussion was sequenced for a study of OX40 agonist ivuxolimab in advanced cancers. A note on the overall study: Ivuxolimab, which targeted the costimulatory receptor OX40 (CD134), was an agonistic, fully human IgG2 monoclonal antibody. Intravenous ivuxolimab was administered to patients every 2 weeks at six dose levels: 0.01, 0.1, 0.3, 1.5, 3 and 10 mg/kg. Among the approximately 50 dose-escalation patients, 19 had hepatocellular carcinoma, around 15 melanoma, 9 renal cell carcinoma and 9 head and neck cancer. In the dose-escalation cohort, about four fifths of patients were male, and the mean age was roughly 56 years with a range of roughly 23 to 90. Patients were allowed to have had prior anti-PD-1, anti-PD-L1 or anti-CTLA-4 therapy, and around 40% of the dose-escalation patients had previously received checkpoint inhibitors. Partial responses occurred in three dose-escalation patients: two with cutaneous melanoma and one with hepatocellular carcinoma. The purpose of peripheral TCRbeta sequencing was to test whether ivuxolimab changed TCR sequence diversity and led to clonal T-cell expansion. The paper describes the monotherapy dose-escalation part (N ≈ 49 patients) of the phase I trial of ivuxolimab.

To sequence the TCRbeta CDR3 region, genomic DNA was isolated from the sorted cells. TCRbeta CDR3 regions were sequenced using the immunoSEQ Assay. Held by TCRdb, this immuneACCESS table contains in-frame sequences only and omits some clones. Under half of the omission traces to an unresolved V gene where checked; the cause of the rest is unknown. The sample table contains 35,000 or so clones; only one count was recorded for 82% of them. The ten most abundant clones make up 1.5% to 2% of the sample. This clone showed up just once. The antigen it binds to is not known. No base-level quality is on record; no much larger clone is a single base apart. Patients with autoimmune disease history or receiving systemic immunosuppression were excluded from the trial. Peripheral blood for TCR sequencing was collected from all dose cohorts at baseline, on cycle 4 day 1, and on cycle 7 day 1. Samples came from an open-label, multicenter, first-in-human phase I dose-escalation trial of ivuxolimab. Adults with locally advanced or metastatic melanoma, renal cell, hepatocellular, or head and neck squamous cell carcinoma were enrolled in the trial. CD4+ and CD8+ T cells were sorted separately from peripheral blood before TCR sequencing.

On the study overall, not on this receptor specifically: Partial responders in the 0.1-3.0 mg/kg groups had among the lowest normalized peripheral clonal expansion, especially among CD8+ T cells. Clonal expansion of both CD4+ and CD8+ blood T cells was observed from baseline to week 6 at doses 0.1 to 3.0 mg/kg. Low levels of normalized T-cell clonal expansion were also seen in some patients who did not respond. The antigen specificity of the peripheral T cells that underwent clonal expansion was not determined. After ivuxolimab, more expanded clones were found on average in CD8+ T cells than in CD4+ T cells.

The sequence was obtained from an adult with an advanced solid tumor such as melanoma, head and neck, liver or kidney cancer. The sequences come from CD4+ or CD8+ T cells sorted from blood, collected in a trial of the OX40 agonist ivuxolimab.

DNA sequence: TGTGCCAGCAGGGGGACTAGCGGATTGGGTGAGCAGTTCTTC. This translates into CASRGTSGLGEQFF. Recombination connected TRBV27 to TRBJ2-1; TRBD2 agrees with 11 junctional bases. Taken from cysteine to phenylalanine, the CDR3 has 14 residues. Only the CDR3 part of the read is kept: 42 bases, read in frame from the first base. Sequences MNHEY (CDR1) and SMNVEV (CDR2) are obtained from the germline V gene (reference sequence). Relative to germline, V is missing 6 bases and J is missing 9 bases, with 7 bases of the junction outside any gene match.